A few counts support the clone carrying this T cell receptor (beta chain). This entry comes from a study of CD8 T cells in ankylosing spondylitis. Germline trimming cut 3 bases from V and 7 bases from J; bases unmatched to any gene: 7. This CDR3 is 14 amino acids long. The V gene's germline CDR1 is DFQATT and CDR2 SNEGSKA (reference sequence). Quantitative 5'-RACE with molecular barcodes produced the TCR beta libraries. From the 5' RACE reads, TCRdb called clonotypes with MiXCR, one entry per CDR3 protein. Among 350,000 to 450,000 distinct CDR3 sequences listed, roughly 22% were seen once. The sequence was collected from a male donor with ankylosing spondylitis or in good health (not recorded which). The sequencing sample was made of blood, either unsorted or a sorted T cell fraction (not recorded which). V and J are TRBV20-1 and TRBJ2-1, with TRBD2 matching over 9 bases. The CDR3 nucleotides read TGCAGTGCTAGTGCGGGGGGGCCACCGAATGAGCAGTTCTTC. Protein: CSASAGGPPNEQFF.